This T cell receptor (beta chain) derives from a study of OX40 agonist ivuxolimab in advanced cancers. At the level of the study: In this trial design, patients received ivuxolimab intravenously at 0.01 to 10 mg/kg every 2 weeks.

TCRdb's table, derived via immunoSEQ multiplex PCR, lists solely in-frame clones and lacks some. Found here are 30,000 to 40,000 clones, around 89% of them singletons; the top ten hold 0.45% to 0.65%. Germline CDR1 is MNHEY and CDR2 is SMNVEV (reference sequence). The V and J ends lost 0 bases and 2 bases respectively, with 7 bases between them. This CDR3 spans 14 amino acids. This chain uses TRBV27 with TRBJ1-2; D not resolved. This sample comprised CD4+ or CD8+ T cells sorted from blood, obtained in a trial of the OX40 agonist ivuxolimab. The receptor was derived from an adult with an advanced solid tumor such as melanoma, head and neck, liver or kidney cancer. CDR3 sequence reads: CASSLSGANYGYTF. In DNA form, the CDR3 reads TGTGCCAGCAGTTTATCGGGAGCCAACTATGGCTACACCTTC.